The T cell receptor beta chain under discussion was sequenced for a study of CD8+ T cells in alopecia areata. Overall study results and limits: Normal scalp had lower clonality than lesional scalp, with alopecia totalis/universalis lesions showing this most strongly.

Indicated treatment: oral pan-JAK inhibitor, 5-10 mg twice daily. Alopecia areata patients had lesional scalp punch biopsies and peripheral blood taken from them. Trimming cost V 5 bases and J 4 bases, with 8 bases left between them. Germline CDR1 is SEHNR and CDR2 is FQNEAQ (reference sequence). The CDR3 contains 12 residues. RNA extraction and reverse transcription yielded cDNA as sequencing template. TCRdb's copy holds only in-frame clones and misses some; the assay was immunoSEQ multiplex PCR. The repertoire holds about 94,000 clones, about two thirds seen once, with 17% in the top ten. Points on this clone: Its cognate antigen is unknown.

The V and J genes are TRBV7-9 and TRBJ1-2; D gene unclear. The specimen comprised CD8+ T cells sorted from blood, sampled at week 44, from a patient treated with tofacitinib. This clonotype was sampled from a human donor with alopecia areata. The CDR3 DNA reads TGTGCCAGCAGCCCGCAACGCTATGGCTACACCTTC. This gives the protein CASSPQRYGYTF.